What follows is one T cell receptor beta chain and its context. The antigen is undetermined. Sorted-subset replicate PCRs used about 200 ng DNA, about 30,000 T cell genomes. Repertoires were generated with immunoSEQ multiplex PCR, while TCRdb's copy carries only in-frame clones and drops some. The sample yields hundreds of thousands of clones, around 92% seen once. This entry is derived from a study of shared clonotypes between healthy human individuals. Notes on the study in general: Naive CD4 clonotypes overlapped across a few donors at around 5%.

In the naive CD8 group, cells lacked CD45RO and were positively selected for CCR7, so terminally differentiated effector memory CD45RA+ cells were left out. Sequenced material: naive CD8+ T cells sorted from blood. The origin of this receptor is a man younger than 45 in good health.

The chain's CDR3 is CASSYQSSGSPYNEQFF. The CDR3 DNA sequence: TGTGCCAGCAGCTACCAATCTAGCGGGAGTCCCTACAATGAGCAGTTCTTC. The chain joins TRBV11-3 to TRBJ2-1, with 10 bases aligning to TRBD2. The CDR3 covers 17 residues. Germline assignment: CDR1 SGHNT and CDR2 YENEEA. The trim removed 4 bases at V and 2 bases at J, leaving 8 bases unmatched.